This TCR beta chain was recovered during a study of shared clonotypes between healthy human individuals. This table comes from immunoSEQ multiplex PCR, and its TCRdb copy is limited to in-frame clones, with some not included. The sample includes around 500,000 clones, around three quarters of them seen just once. The material sequenced was PBMCs. The source is a woman in her thirties or forties in good health. Some clones in this sample may be carry-over from other donors' samples.

The CDR3 loop reads CAWSLPAGGMGYEQYF. In DNA, the CDR3 is TGTGCCTGGAGTCTCCCGGCAGGGGGAATGGGTTACGAGCAGTACTTC. The chain has TRBV30 and TRBJ2-7; 7 bases fit TRBD1. The germline gives CDR1 GTSNPN, CDR2 SVGIG (reference sequence). The J segment lost 4 bases and the V segment lost 2 bases, leaving 14 bases of the junction unmatched. This CDR3 has 16 amino acids.